This T cell receptor beta chain was found in a study of blood T cell repertoires in COVID-19. Study-wide background: The United States, Italy and Spain supplied acute and convalescent COVID-19 samples. T cells, B-cell-depleted T cells, or PBMCs supplied cDNA or gDNA.

This clone was recorded only once. Under the authors' procedure: The authors estimated nucleated cell counts from reference gene primer amplification. The assay was immunoSEQ multiplex PCR, and TCRdb's table has in-frame clones only and misses some. Clone size and V and J calls were adopted from that table, with D and trimming inferred from the DNA. Of 87,000 or so clones detected, 75% to 90% appear once; the ten largest clones hold 3%. The sequence was obtained from a woman in her 50s with active or convalescent COVID-19. Sequencing was carried out using peripheral blood.

CDR3 amino acids: CASSVPSRLAYEQYF. The CDR3 bases are TGTGCCAGCAGCGTACCCTCGAGACTAGCCTACGAGCAGTACTTC. V usage is TRBV7-3 and J usage is TRBJ2-7; TRBD2 might be the D (6 bases). This CDR3 contains 15 residues. CDR1 and CDR2 (germline): SGHTA, FQGTGA. V was pared by 5 bases and J by 2 bases, with 16 bases between.